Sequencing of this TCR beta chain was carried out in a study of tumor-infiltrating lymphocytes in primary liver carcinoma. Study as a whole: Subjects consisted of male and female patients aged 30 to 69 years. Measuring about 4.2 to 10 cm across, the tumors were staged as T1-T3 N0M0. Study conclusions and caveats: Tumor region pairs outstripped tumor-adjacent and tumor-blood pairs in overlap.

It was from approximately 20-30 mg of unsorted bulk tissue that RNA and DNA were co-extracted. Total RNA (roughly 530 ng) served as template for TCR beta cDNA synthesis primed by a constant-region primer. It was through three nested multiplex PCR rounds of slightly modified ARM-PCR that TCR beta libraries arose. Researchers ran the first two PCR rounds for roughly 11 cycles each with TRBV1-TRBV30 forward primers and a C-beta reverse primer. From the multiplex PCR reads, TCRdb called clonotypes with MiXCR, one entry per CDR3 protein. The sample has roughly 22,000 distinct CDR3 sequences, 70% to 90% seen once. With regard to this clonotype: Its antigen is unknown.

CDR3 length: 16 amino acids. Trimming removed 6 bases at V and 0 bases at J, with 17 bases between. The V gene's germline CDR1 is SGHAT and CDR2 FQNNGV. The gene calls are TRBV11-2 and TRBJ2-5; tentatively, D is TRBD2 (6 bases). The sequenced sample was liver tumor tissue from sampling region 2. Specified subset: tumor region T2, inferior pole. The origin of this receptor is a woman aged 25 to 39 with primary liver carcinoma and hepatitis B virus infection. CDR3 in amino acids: CASRIRDSTHQETQYF. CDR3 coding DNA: TGTGCCAGCAGAATCCGGGACTCGACCCACCAAGAGACCCAGTACTTC.